This TCR beta chain was identified in a study of OX40 agonist ivuxolimab in advanced cancers. Study information: Intravenous ivuxolimab at 0.01 to 10 mg/kg was given to patients every 2 weeks. Whole-study findings and limits: More expanded clones were seen, on average, in CD8+ T cells than in CD4+.

Germline-derived CDR1 and CDR2 are SGHNT and YYREEE (reference sequence). This CDR3 spans 16 amino acids. The V end was cut by 5 bases, the J end by 6 bases, with 20 bases between. On this clone: Its antigen is unknown.

Sequencing was performed with immunoSEQ multiplex PCR; in TCRdb, only in-frame clones are kept and a portion is missing. The data show tens of thousands of clones, about 86% seen once. Specimen: CD4+ or CD8+ T cells sorted from blood, collected in a trial of the OX40 agonist ivuxolimab. V gene TRBV5-4 combines with J gene TRBJ2-2, with a weak D call TRBD2 (5 bases). The clonotype comes from an adult with an advanced solid tumor such as melanoma, head and neck, liver or kidney cancer. The DNA for the CDR3 is TGTGCCAGCAGTTATGATCTAGCTGGAGTCCCCGGGGAGCTGTTTTTT. Amino acid sequence: CASSYDLAGVPGELFF.